Listed here are 28 T cell receptor beta chains from one sample, sequenced in a study of PD-L1 blockade in urothelial cancer (dated by TCRdb to the late 2010s). Reading the label with the study, this specimen's time point is: peripheral blood 6 weeks after treatment start. Libraries were built with the immunoSEQ multiplex PCR assay. TCRdb provides this immuneACCESS table in a form limited to in-frame rearrangements. Some clones are lacking; in checked studies, under half of them reflect an unresolved V gene, and why the rest are absent is not known. For this sample there are around 110,000 clones; 75% to 95% appear just once. Approximately 3.8% of the sample rests with the top ten. The source was PBMCs, collected around atezolizumab (anti-PD-L1) treatment. These receptors came from a man aged 55 to 69 with urothelial cancer.

This chain joins TRBV6-1 and TRBJ1-1; the D gene is possibly TRBD1 (6 bases). V was trimmed by 10 bases and J by 4 bases, leaving 19 bases between them. The CDR3 is 14 residues long. Per the germline V gene, CDR1 is MNHNS and CDR2 is SASEGT. The CDR3, as DNA: TGTGCCACCTTAAGACAGGCTAGCGGCACTGAAGCTTTCTTT. It translates to CATLRQASGTEAFF.

The J gene is TRBJ1-4, the V gene TRBV5-4; D not resolved. The CDR3 sequence is 16 residues long. CDR1 and CDR2 from the germline V gene are SGHNT and YYREEE (reference sequence). Trimming pared 0 bases from V and 4 bases from J, leaving 13 bases between. CDR3 nucleotides: TGTGCCAGCAGCTTGGGCCGGGGAGGGCGTAATGAAAAACTGTTTTTT. This gives the protein CASSLGRGGRNEKLFF.

The genes are TRBV11-3 and TRBJ1-5; D is ambiguous. Germline V gene data show CDR1 as SGHNT and CDR2 as YENEEA. The CDR3 covers 16 residues. The V end lost 2 bases, the J end lost 5 bases, and 16 bases lay between the germline ends. The CDR3 is CASSLIPGKPHQPQHF. In DNA form, the CDR3 reads TGTGCCAGCAGCTTAATCCCGGGGAAGCCCCATCAGCCCCAGCATTTT.

The V call is TRBV7-6, the J call TRBJ2-5; the D is unclear. With 4 bases removed from V and 2 bases from J, the gap between germline ends came to 2 bases. Germline-derived CDR1 and CDR2 are SGHVS and FNYEAQ. The CDR3 is 11 amino acids. Here the CDR3 reads CASSSQETQYF. The DNA of the CDR3 is TGTGCCAGCAGCTCTCAAGAGACCCAGTACTTC.

The table lists this clone with a count of one. CDR3 region: CASSPRQGRNYGYTF. The DNA of the CDR3 is TGTGCCAGCAGCCCAAGACAGGGTCGCAACTATGGCTACACCTTC. The chain is built from TRBV9 and TRBJ1-2; 7 bases map to TRBD1. Germline assignment: CDR1 SGDLS and CDR2 YYNGEE. The V segment lost 4 bases and the J segment 2 bases; nucleotides outside the gene matches: 8. The CDR3 length is 15 residues.

The chain uses TRBV30 and TRBJ2-1; perhaps TRBD2 as D (5 bases). V dropped 4 bases and J dropped 6 bases, with 13 bases sitting between them. The CDR3 sequence is 13 residues long. Germline loops: CDR1 GTSNPN, CDR2 SVGIG (reference sequence). The DNA for the CDR3 is TGTGCCTGGAAAGAAACGGGAACCAATGAGCAGTTCTTC. Translation gives CAWKETGTNEQFF.

The chain employs TRBV13 and TRBJ2-2, with 7 bases lining up with TRBD1. This CDR3 comprises 17 residues. V was pared by 5 bases and J by 3 bases, with 12 bases of the junction left unmatched. Per the germline V gene, CDR1 is PRHDT and CDR2 is FYEKMQ (reference sequence). The CDR3 loop is CASSPPRGQRYTGELFF. CDR3 DNA sequence: TGTGCCAGCAGCCCCCCGAGGGGACAGAGATACACCGGGGAGCTGTTTTTT.

The V and J genes are TRBV29-1 and TRBJ2-5; the D gene is possibly TRBD1 (6 bases). From germline, CDR1 is SQVTM and CDR2 ANQGSEA. The CDR3 has 14 amino acids. The V end was cut by 3 bases, the J end by 5 bases, with 16 bases between. This chain's CDR3 is CSVDAPGARETQYF. The CDR3 coding sequence is TGCAGCGTTGACGCACCAGGGGCCCGCGAGACCCAGTACTTC. Using reference TRBV29-1 and TRBJ2-5 for the parts outside the CDR3, the full variable domain is SAVISQKPSRDICQRGTSLTIQCQVDSQVTMMFWYRQQPGQSLTLIATANQGSEATYESGFVIDKFPISRPNLTFSTLTVSNMSPEDSSIYLCSVDAPGARETQYFGPGTRLLVL.

V gene TRBV6-5 combines with J gene TRBJ1-2, with 9 bases fitting TRBD1. The trim removed 7 bases at V and 4 bases at J, leaving 7 bases unmatched. Per the germline V gene, CDR1 is MNHEY and CDR2 is SVGAGI. The CDR3 has 14 amino acids. The DNA for the CDR3 is TGTGCCAGCAAACCGGGACAGGGAAGCTATGGCTACACCTTC. Its translation is CASKPGQGSYGYTF.

This chain links TRBV7-9 with TRBJ2-5; D is ambiguous. CDR3 size: 14 residues. The germline V gene has CDR1 SEHNR and CDR2 FQNEAQ (reference sequence). Trimming took off 3 bases at V and 4 bases at J, with 12 bases between the two ends. DNA for the CDR3: TGTGCCAGCAGCTTCGGAACGACGGGAGAGACCCAGTACTTC. Amino acids: CASSFGTTGETQYF.

The V call is TRBV7-9, the J call TRBJ2-3; D is ambiguous. Trimming took off 2 bases at V and 0 bases at J, with 9 bases between the two ends. CDR3 length equals 15 residues. Per germline, CDR1 SEHNR and CDR2 FQNEAQ (reference sequence). DNA for the CDR3: TGTGCCAGCAGCTTAATCTCAACTAGCACAGATACGCAGTATTTT. The encoded protein is CASSLISTSTDTQYF. The variable domain in full, completed from reference TRBV7-9 and TRBJ2-3, reads DTGVSQNPRHKITKRGQNVTFRCDPISEHNRLYWYRQTLGQGPEFLTYFQNEAQLEKSRLLSDRFSAERPKGSFSTLEIQRTEQGDSAMYLCASSLISTSTDTQYFGPGTRLTVL.

This chain links TRBV6-1 with TRBJ2-4, with 9 bases identical to TRBD1. Germline assignment: CDR1 MNHNS and CDR2 SASEGT. The CDR3 is 15 residues long. The junction had 12 bases not matched to a gene; V was cut back by 9 bases and J by 6 bases. CDR3 region: CASAEVGTGSNIQYF. DNA for the CDR3: TGTGCCAGTGCCGAGGTGGGGACAGGGTCAAACATTCAGTACTTC.

V and J are TRBV4-2 and TRBJ2-5, with unresolved D. The CDR3 spans 15 residues. Germline V gene data show CDR1 as LGHNA and CDR2 as YNFKEQ. V shed 0 bases and J shed 1 base, with 9 bases lying between them. CDR3 coding DNA: TGTGCCAGCAGCCAAGATCGAACAGCCCAAGAGACCCAGTACTTC. It yields the protein CASSQDRTAQETQYF.

This clone was seen only once. The chain carries TRBV5-1 and TRBJ1-2, with D possibly matching TRBD1 (6 bases). V was trimmed by 3 bases and J by 4 bases, leaving 13 bases between them. Germline CDR1 and CDR2: SGHRS and YFSETQ. The CDR3 spans 14 residues. The CDR3 bases are TGCGCCAGCAGCTATAACAGGGTGGGCTATGGCTACACCTTC. Amino acids: CASSYNRVGYGYTF. The variable domain in full, completed from reference TRBV5-1 and TRBJ1-2, reads KAGVTQTPRYLIKTRGQQVTLSCSPISGHRSVSWYQQTPGQGLQFLFEYFSETQRNKGNFPGRFSGRQFSNSRSEMNVSTLELGDSALYLCASSYNRVGYGYTFGSGTRLTVV.

This chain joins TRBV28 and TRBJ1-2, with a possible D match to TRBD1 (5 bases). Trimming took 3 bases from V and 6 from J, leaving 5 bases between them. The CDR3 spans 11 residues. The germline V gene has CDR1 MDHEN and CDR2 SYDVKM. For the CDR3, the DNA is TGTGCCAGCAGTTTCAGGGATGGCTACACCTTC. This codes for CASSFRDGYTF.

This sequence joins TRBV23-1 and TRBJ2-3; no firm D call. TRBV23-1 is marked as an open reading frame, function uncertain. V was trimmed by 4 bases and J by 1 base, leaving 3 bases between them. CDR3 length: 12 amino acids. The CDR3 coding sequence is TGCGCCAGCAGTCCGGGCACAGATACGCAGTATTTT. As protein: CASSPGTDTQYF.

This clone was seen more than once but under ten times. This CDR3 is also generated by other DNA sequences in the sample. The chain is built from TRBV7-9 and TRBJ1-5, with D possibly matching TRBD1 (5 bases). The CDR3 is 13 amino acids. The germline gives CDR1 SEHNR, CDR2 FQNEAQ (reference sequence). The V end was cut by 1 base, the J end by 5 bases, with 6 bases between. CDR3 in amino acids: CASSLGGDQPQHF. CDR3 sequence (DNA): TGTGCCAGCAGCTTAGGGGGGGATCAGCCCCAGCATTTT.

Notes on this clone: Compared with germline, one end of the junction differs, possibly owing to a read error. This chain links TRBV4-2 with TRBJ2-2, with D perhaps matching TRBD2 (7 bases). Germline values: CDR1 LGHNA, CDR2 YNFKEQ. The CDR3 spans 17 residues. CDR3 region: CASSSVGGAGNTGELFF. CDR3 in DNA: TGTGCCAGCAGCTCAGTGGGGGGGGCTGGGAACACCGGGGAGCTATTTTTT.

This chain uses TRBV5-5 with TRBJ2-4, with D possibly being TRBD1 (6 bases). The CDR3 is 14 residues long. Germline V gene sequence: CDR1 SGHKS, CDR2 YYEKEE (reference sequence). Trimming left V 0 bases short and J 3 bases short, with 7 bases between. The CDR3 sequence: CASSLGDNKNIQYF. In nucleotides, the CDR3 is TGTGCCAGCAGCTTGGGGGACAACAAAAACATTCAGTACTTC. Complete variable domain (other parts from reference TRBV5-5 and TRBJ2-4): DAGVTQSPTHLIKTRGQQVTLRCSPISGHKSVSWYQQVLGQGPQFIFQYYEKEERGRGNFPDRFSARQFPNYSSELNVNALLLGDSALYLCASSLGDNKNIQYFGAGTRLSVL.

A single count supports this clone. The chain combines TRBV6-1 with TRBJ2-5; 7 nucleotides match TRBD2. Germline V gene lookup returns CDR1 MNHNS and CDR2 SASEGT. V trimming: 2 bases; J trimming: 6 bases; junction bases outside the gene matches: 9. This CDR3 is 15 amino acids long. The CDR3 DNA is TGTGCCAGCAGTGAATCGTGGGAGGGCTCTCAGACCCAGTACTTC. It translates to CASSESWEGSQTQYF.

The rearrangement joins TRBV2 to TRBJ2-7, with 9 bases identical to TRBD1. This CDR3 has 15 residues. V lost 8 bases and J lost 3; bases outside the gene matches: 11. Germline lookup yields CDR1 SNHLY and CDR2 FYNNEI. Written as DNA, the CDR3 is TGTGCCAGCTCCATCGGGGCGGGACAGGGCTACGAGCAGTACTTC. It translates to CASSIGAGQGYEQYF.

The rearrangement uses TRBV7-9 and TRBJ2-7; 8 positions match TRBD2. This CDR3 contains 15 residues. The trim removed 6 bases at V and 3 bases at J, leaving 10 bases unmatched. Germline lookup yields CDR1 SEHNR and CDR2 FQNEAQ (reference sequence). The CDR3 reads CASSSQAGGDYEQYF. The CDR3 DNA reads as TGTGCCAGCAGTTCCCAGGCGGGGGGAGACTACGAGCAGTACTTC.

The genes are TRBV29-1 and TRBJ2-2; D uncertain. V was cut by 5 bases and J by 7 bases, with 8 bases left in between. CDR3 length: 11 residues. Germline values: CDR1 SQVTM, CDR2 ANQGSEA. The CDR3 sequence is CSVRVFGELFF. The CDR3 coding sequence is TGCAGCGTTCGTGTGTTCGGGGAGCTGTTTTTT.

The rearrangement uses TRBV30 and TRBJ2-7, with 7 positions matching TRBD2. After removal of 0 bases from V and 12 bases from J, the junction contained 14 bases not matched to a gene. The CDR3 length is 14 residues. The germline CDR1 and CDR2 sequences are GTSNPN and SVGIG (reference sequence). The CDR3 DNA reads TGTGCCTGGAGTGTACCCGGCAGGCGGAGGGAGGGGTACTTC. Its translation: CAWSVPGRRREGYF.

The chain uses TRBV5-8 and TRBJ2-7; D ambiguous. V lost 1 base and J 3 bases, leaving 14 bases between the germline ends. Germline V gene data show CDR1 as SGHTS and CDR2 as YDEGEE. The CDR3 covers 15 residues. This chain's CDR3 is CASSLLPNCYYEQYF. The CDR3 DNA sequence: TGTGCCAGCAGCTTGCTCCCAAACTGCTACTACGAGCAGTACTTC.

This chain connects TRBV28 to TRBJ2-7, with 11 positions matching TRBD2. Losses at the gene ends were 4 bases for V and 4 bases for J; bases not matched to a gene: 9. The CDR3 totals 16 residues. CDR1 MDHEN and CDR2 SYDVKM come from the germline V gene. The chain's CDR3 is CASSSRTSGSWYEQYF. The CDR3 DNA is TGTGCCAGCAGTTCTAGAACTAGCGGGAGTTGGTACGAGCAGTACTTC.

A note on this clone: The junction and the germline gene differ at one end; a read error may be behind it. V usage is TRBV7-6 and J usage is TRBJ2-5; the match to TRBD1 covers 9 bases. The CDR3 contains 15 residues. CDR1 and CDR2 (germline): SGHVS, FNYEAQ. For the CDR3, the DNA is TGTGCCAGCTGCCCCCCAGGGACAGGGTTCGGGACCCAATACTTC. Translation: CASCPPGTGFGTQYF.

The J gene is TRBJ2-1, the V gene TRBV6-7; D is unresolved. TRBV6-7 is classed as an ORF, of uncertain function. This CDR3 comprises 11 residues. Trimming stripped 5 bases from V and 13 bases from J, with 12 bases between. The CDR3 DNA follows: TGTGCCAGCAGTAGAGAACCCTACCAGTTCTTC. Encoded protein: CASSREPYQFF.